Sequencing of this T cell receptor (beta chain) was carried out in a study of shared clonotypes between healthy human individuals. Only in-frame clones appear in the TCRdb table, and some are missing; sequencing was by immunoSEQ multiplex PCR. The data contain some 2,400,000 clones, around 95% of them singletons. There are 16 residues in the CDR3. The germline gives CDR1 SEHNR, CDR2 FQNEAQ (reference sequence). Trimming removed 4 bases at V and 5 bases at J, with 20 bases between. This receptor was obtained from a man aged 18 to 29 in good health. Sequenced sample: naive CD4+ T cells sorted from blood. The subset is: CD45RA+ positively selected. The J gene is TRBJ2-5, the V gene TRBV7-9; D not certain. CDR3 in DNA: TGTGCCAGCAGCTACCGACCTAGAGATTCGGGTGAGACCCAGTACTTC. The encoded protein is CASSYRPRDSGETQYF.